A single sample is the source of the 9 T cell receptor beta chains below, sequenced in a study of blood T cells in healthy people across ages (dated by TCRdb to about 2015). Libraries were constructed by 5' RACE. Sequencing relied on an Illumina HiSeq 2500. A second roughly 6 to 12 cycle PCR used a sample-barcoded 5' primer and a J-beta primer mix. Using fastp at Q25 and MiXCR, TCRdb reprocessed the public reads and kept productive beta chains. CDR3 protein sequences are deduplicated, and each keeps its most common genes and DNA. The sample contains 780,000 or so distinct CDR3 sequences, 56% of them found a single time. The ten largest clones capture roughly 24% of the sample. Sequenced input: blood. These TCRs come from a man aged 35-49 years in good health.

This clonotype has only a few counts. V usage is TRBV24-1 and J usage is TRBJ2-6; D remains unclear. CDR3 length: 15 amino acids. In germline, CDR1 is KGHDR, CDR2 SFDVKD. Trimming stripped 6 bases from V and 0 bases from J, with 8 bases between. This chain's CDR3 is CATSFGDSGANVLTF. The CDR3 DNA sequence: TGTGCCACCAGTTTTGGGGACTCTGGGGCCAACGTCCTGACTTTC.

The chain links TRBV21-1 to TRBJ1-2. TRBV21-1 is a documented pseudogene. CDR3 length: 14 residues. The CDR3 is CASSKAHRTYGYTF. The DNA for the CDR3 is TGTGCCAGCAGCAAAGCGCACAGAACCTATGGCTACACCTTC.

This chain links TRBV5-1 with TRBJ1-1; 7 bases are shared with TRBD1. There are 15 residues in the CDR3. The V and J ends lost 4 bases and 0 bases, in that order; junction bases with no gene match: 6. The germline gives CDR1 SGHRS, CDR2 YFSETQ. The CDR3 here is CASSTIQGLNTEAFF. The CDR3 DNA is TGCGCCAGCAGCACAATACAGGGGCTGAACACTGAAGCTTTCTTT.

This clonotype turned up a few times. The chain carries TRBV10-2 and TRBJ2-7; D may correspond to TRBD1 or TRBD2 (6 bases each). The J call is uncertain, as TRBJ2-5 better fits the DNA end. CDR1 is WSHSY and CDR2 is SAAADI in the germline V gene. The CDR3 runs 14 residues. CDR3 sequence reads: CASSGGASRETQYF. The CDR3 nucleotides are TGCGCCAGCAGTGGGGGGGCCAGTAGAGAGACCCAGTACTTC.

The V gene is TRBV9, the J gene TRBJ2-7; D unclear. The germline V gene has CDR1 SGDLS and CDR2 YYNGEE. CDR3 length equals 13 residues. V was shortened by 0 bases and J by 2 bases, with 6 bases between the two germline ends. The CDR3 bases are TGTGCCAGCAGCGTAGCACCCACCTACGAGCAGTACTTC. It translates to CASSVAPTYEQYF.

The genes are TRBV30 and TRBJ1-5; D ambiguous. Germline V gene data show CDR1 as GTSNPN and CDR2 as SVGIG (reference sequence). The CDR3 covers 13 residues. Trimming cost V 1 base and J 4 bases, with 8 bases left between them. Here the CDR3 reads CAWSGVGNQPQHF. The DNA of the CDR3 is TGTGCCTGGAGTGGGGTAGGGAATCAGCCCCAGCATTTT.

The CDR3 region has the DNA TGCGCCAGCATGTTGGGGCAGGCCAACAATGAGCAGTTCTTC. This encodes CASMLGQANNEQFF. The chain couples TRBV5-1 to TRBJ2-1; tentatively, D is TRBD1 (5 bases). Germline values: CDR1 SGHRS, CDR2 YFSETQ. Trimming took 6 bases from V and 5 from J, leaving 15 bases between them. The CDR3 contains 14 residues.

The table lists this clonotype with a few counts. The chain uses TRBV24-1 and TRBJ2-5; 12 bases line up with TRBD2. The trim removed 4 bases at V and 6 bases at J, leaving 11 bases unmatched. The germline CDR1 and CDR2 sequences are KGHDR and SFDVKD. The CDR3 has 17 residues. In nucleotides, the CDR3 is TGTGCCACCAGTGAATCTAGCGGGAGGGCCAGGATGAAGACCCAGTACTTC. As protein: CATSESSGRARMKTQYF.

This chain uses TRBV11-1 with TRBJ2-6; the match to TRBD2 covers 11 bases. Germline values: CDR1 SGHAT, CDR2 FQDESV (reference sequence). The junction had 12 bases not matched to a gene; V was cut back by 2 bases and J by 0 bases. There are 21 residues in the CDR3. The CDR3 region has the DNA TGTGCCAGCAGCTTACTCCGTACGTCTAGCGGGAGGAACTCTGGGGCCAACGTCCTGACTTTC. This encodes CASSLLRTSSGRNSGANVLTF. Combining the CDR3 with reference TRBV11-1 and TRBJ2-6 gives the whole variable domain EAEVAQSPRYKITEKSQAVAFWCDPISGHATLYWYRQILGQGPELLVQFQDESVVDDSQLPKDRFSAERLKGVDSTLKIQPAELGDSAMYLCASSLLRTSSGRNSGANVLTFGAGSRLTVL.